A selection of T cell receptor beta chains follows, all from one sample in a study of T-cell memory formation after mild COVID-19. TCRdb re-called the 5' RACE reads through MiXCR, storing one row per CDR3 protein. The sample holds over 400,000 distinct CDR3 sequences; about a quarter are singletons and the top ten take approximately 14%. The sample was PBMCs or a T cell subset sorted from them (not recorded which). These receptors came from an adult woman who had mild COVID-19 (a few samples of this study predate the infection). Cell type and time point are not known. CDR3s include the opening cysteine and the closing phenylalanine or tryptophan. D genes are given only for firm matches. Clone sizes are given selectively: once, few, many, or a class where the clone is expanded.

NA | TRBJ2-7 | TRBV29-1 | NA | CSGGGFESYEQYF | TGCAGTGGAGGGGGATTCGAGTCCTACGAGCAGTACTTC
few | TRBJ1-1 | TRBV3-1 | NA | CASSHHRDRNTEAFF | TGTGCCAGCAGCCATCATAGGGACCGAAACACTGAAGCTTTCTTT
many | TRBJ2-6 | TRBV12-3/TRBV12-4 | NA | CASVPNSGANVLTF | TGTGCCAGCGTACCAAACTCTGGGGCCAACGTCCTGACTTTC
few | TRBJ1-5 | TRBV2 | NA | CASGGGQPQHF | TGTGCCAGCGGCGGTGGCCAGCCCCAGCATTTT
few | TRBJ2-3 | TRBV4-3 | NA | CASSQVRTDTQYF | TGCGCCAGCAGCCAAGTTCGCACAGATACGCAGTATTTT
many | TRBJ2-7 | TRBV9 | TRBD2 | CASSSSGSSYEQYF | TGTGCCAGCAGTTCTAGCGGGAGCTCCTACGAGCAGTACTTC
NA | TRBJ2-5 | TRBV5-1 | NA | CASSTGQGLQETQYF | TGCGCCAGCAGCACGGGGCAGGGGCTCCAAGAGACCCAGTACTTC
NA | TRBJ2-3 | TRBV30 | NA | CAWRSRGKGTDTQYF | TGTGCCTGGAGATCGCGGGGTAAGGGCACAGATACGCAGTATTTT
few | TRBJ1-1 | TRBV20-1 | NA | CSAEGRVNTEAFF | TGCAGTGCGGAGGGCAGGGTCAACACTGAAGCTTTCTTT
few | TRBJ2-1 | TRBV24-1 | NA | CATSDLSAGSYNEQFF | TGTGCCACCAGTGATTTAAGCGCAGGCTCCTACAATGAGCAGTTCTTC
many | TRBJ2-1 | TRBV29-1 | NA | CSVERYNEQFF | TGCAGCGTTGAACGTTACAATGAGCAGTTCTTC
NA | TRBJ2-2 | TRBV15 | TRBD2 | CATSRDGLAGGSNTGELFF | TGTGCCACCAGCCGGGATGGACTAGCGGGGGGGTCAAACACCGGGGAGCTGTTTTTT
many | TRBJ2-4 | TRBV29-1 | NA | CSVEDGPLAKNIQYF | TGCAGCGTTGAAGATGGACCCCTAGCCAAAAACATTCAGTACTTC
few | TRBJ1-3 | TRBV5-1 | NA | CASSSEGARDGNTIYF | TGCGCCAGCAGCTCTGAAGGGGCGAGGGATGGAAACACCATATATTTT
NA | TRBJ1-5 | TRBV6-1 | NA | CASSDGGVWNQPQHF | TGTGCCAGCAGTGATGGAGGGGTGTGGAATCAGCCCCAGCATTTT
NA | TRBJ1-1 | TRBV7-9 | NA | CASSRRDIAIEAFF | TGTGCCAGCAGCCGCCGGGACATAGCTATTGAAGCTTTCTTT
NA | TRBJ1-2 | TRBV5-6 | NA | CASSWSRLIDYGYTF | TGTGCCAGCAGCTGGTCCCGGCTGATTGACTATGGCTACACCTTC
NA | TRBJ2-1 | TRBV9 | TRBD2 | CASSVGGSGPYNEQFF | TGTGCCAGCAGCGTAGGCGGGAGTGGCCCCTACAATGAGCAGTTCTTC
NA | TRBJ2-3 | TRBV20-1 | TRBD2 | CSARVPGQRGPRAQYF | TGCAGTGCTAGAGTTCCGGGCCAGCGGGGCCCCCGGGCGCAGTATTTT
few | TRBJ2-5 | TRBV15 | NA | CATSRDRGLLQETQYF | TGTGCCACCAGCAGAGACCGAGGGCTCCTCCAAGAGACCCAGTACTTC
NA | TRBJ2-5 | TRBV7-2 | NA | CASSLGAGPETQYF | TGTGCCAGCAGCTTAGGTGCAGGGCCAGAGACCCAGTACTTC
NA | TRBJ1-1 | TRBV18 | TRBD1 | CASSDRTGRVVTEAFF | TGTGCCAGCTCTGACCGGACAGGCAGAGTGGTGACTGAAGCTTTCTTT
few | TRBJ2-4 | TRBV7-9 | NA | CASSLASLDTAAKNIQYF | TGTGCCAGCAGCTTAGCTTCGCTGGACACCGCAGCCAAAAACATTCAGTACTTC
once | TRBJ2-7 | TRBV4-2 | TRBD2 | CASSQDRTSGGIYEQYF | TGTGCCAGCAGCCAAGATCGGACTAGCGGGGGGATCTACGAGCAGTACTTC
few | TRBJ2-1 | TRBV12-3/TRBV12-4 | TRBD2 | CASSSPGTSIEQFF | TGTGCCAGCAGTTCCCCCGGGACTAGCATTGAGCAGTTCTTC
few | TRBJ1-1 | TRBV15 | NA | CATSRAPNTEAFF | TGTGCCACCAGCAGAGCTCCTAACACTGAAGCTTTCTTT
few | TRBJ1-2 | TRBV12-3/TRBV12-4 | NA | CASAKSDSNYGYTF | TGTGCCAGCGCAAAGTCGGACAGTAACTATGGCTACACCTTC
NA | TRBJ2-3 | TRBV5-1 | NA | CASSLRPIGNTDTQYF | TGCGCCAGCAGCTTACGTCCGATAGGGAACACAGATACGCAGTATTTT
NA | TRBJ2-3 | TRBV6-2/TRBV6-3 | TRBD1 | CASNPQGAIGPTQYF | TGTGCCAGCAATCCACAGGGGGCAATTGGTCCTACGCAGTATTTT
few | TRBJ2-1 | TRBV5-1 | TRBD2 | CASSLTSGYEQFF | TGCGCCAGCAGCTTGACTAGCGGGTATGAGCAGTTCTTC
NA | TRBJ2-1 | TRBV12-3/TRBV12-4 | NA | CASRPAGTDSYNEQFF | TGTGCCAGCAGGCCGGCCGGGACCGACTCCTACAATGAGCAGTTCTTC
few | TRBJ2-1 | TRBV11-3 | TRBD2 | CASSPIAGGPSYNEQFF | TGTGCCAGCAGCCCGATAGCGGGAGGGCCATCCTACAATGAGCAGTTCTTC
few | TRBJ2-4 | TRBV6-1 | NA | CASIPEAGRGIQYF | TGTGCCAGCATCCCCGAGGCAGGGAGGGGGATTCAGTACTTC
few | TRBJ1-5 | TRBV15 | NA | CATSRGLDQPQHF | TGTGCCACCAGCAGAGGTCTGGACCAGCCCCAGCATTTT
NA | TRBJ2-6 | TRBV14 | NA | CASSLRMTGRLSGANVLTF | TGTGCCAGCAGCCTCCGAATGACAGGACGCTTATCTGGGGCCAACGTCCTGACTTTC